This T cell receptor beta chain was recorded in a study of radiotherapy plus CTLA-4 blockade in lung cancer. About the research overall: Among all patients, 15% to 20% showed objective responses, while 30% to 40% had disease control. Findings of the study overall: Clones of tumor-derived TCRs expanded in blood after radiotherapy plus ipilimumab. Reports state that early shifts in blood T cell clones, with interferon-beta, best predicted response.

Trimming shortened V by 5 bases and J by 5 bases, and 21 bases separated the two germline ends. Germline CDR1 is MNHNY and CDR2 is SVGAGI (reference sequence). This CDR3 is built from 16 residues. A note on this clone: Its target is not known.

Data came from immunoSEQ multiplex PCR; TCRdb stores just in-frame clones and leaves some out. This table has fewer than 100,000 clones, roughly 79% appearing once. This chain uses TRBV6-6 with TRBJ1-1; D is ambiguous. The source is a human donor with non-small cell lung cancer whose response to radiotherapy plus ipilimumab could not be evaluated. Some clones in this sample may be carry-over from other donors' samples. Here the sequenced sample was peripheral blood, taken from a patient treated with radiotherapy plus ipilimumab. The CDR3 loop reads CASSPRGRGVMTEAFF. The CDR3 DNA sequence: TGTGCCAGCAGTCCCCGCGGGCGCGGGGTAATGACTGAAGCTTTCTTT.